The rows below give T cell receptor beta chains drawn from one sample of a study of T-cell memory formation after mild COVID-19. TCRdb itself ran the 5' RACE reads through MiXCR, one entry per CDR3 protein. The data show around 100,000 distinct CDR3 sequences, approximately 21% seen once. The sequenced material came from PBMCs or a T cell subset sorted from them (not recorded which). The receptors here all came from a man between 18 and 35 years old who had mild COVID-19 (a few samples of this study predate the infection). Cell type and time point are not known. Each CDR3 is given with its conserved first and last residue. Fields, in order: clone size, J gene, V gene, D gene, CDR3 DNA, CDR3 protein. D genes are given only for firm matches. A row's size may be missing; if present it is once, few, many or a size class.

many,TRBJ2-3,TRBV29-1,NA,TGCAGCGTTGACGGGACTAGCACAGATACGCAGTATTTT,CSVDGTSTDTQYF
NA,TRBJ2-3,TRBV27,NA,TGTGCCAGCAGCCCACTCAGTGCAGATACGCAGTATTTT,CASSPLSADTQYF
few,TRBJ1-1,TRBV7-8,NA,TGTGCCAGCAGCTTAGCCGCAGAGAACACTGAAGCTTTCTTT,CASSLAAENTEAFF
NA,TRBJ1-2,TRBV20-1,NA,TGCAGTGCTAGAGACTTTCAGGGTAACTATGGCTACACCTTC,CSARDFQGNYGYTF
NA,TRBJ2-5,TRBV20-1,NA,TGCAGTGCTAGAGATCGGGCAGGGGCGAAGAAGACCCAGTACTTC,CSARDRAGAKKTQYF
many,TRBJ2-1,TRBV7-9,NA,TGTGCCAGCCAACCACCCGGGGCCGTCGAGCAGTTCTTC,CASQPPGAVEQFF
NA,TRBJ2-3,TRBV7-9,NA,TGTGCCAGCAGCTTACTAGGGGGAATGGGGTTACGGACAGATACGCAGTATTTT,CASSLLGGMGLRTDTQYF
NA,TRBJ2-2,TRBV12-3/TRBV12-4,TRBD2,TGTGCCAGCAGTACCCCGGGGGGGGGGACCGGGGAGCTGTTTTTT,CASSTPGGGTGELFF
few,TRBJ2-3,TRBV7-9,NA,TGTGCCAGCAGCCGGACTTTTGTATATCCAGATACGCAGTATTTT,CASSRTFVYPDTQYF
NA,TRBJ1-5,TRBV28,TRBD1,TGTGCCAGCAGCCTCGCGATGGACAGGGCTTATCAGCCCCAGCATTTT,CASSLAMDRAYQPQHF
NA,TRBJ2-7,TRBV6-5,TRBD2,TGTGCCAGCAGTTACCAGCGGGGGGGCGGGTACGAGCAGTACTTC,CASSYQRGGGYEQYF
NA,TRBJ2-1,TRBV11-2,TRBD2,TGTGCCAGCAGCTCTCTTCCGGGGGGGAATGAGCAGTTCTTC,CASSSLPGGNEQFF
NA,TRBJ2-7,TRBV12-3/TRBV12-4,NA,TGTGCCAGCAGTCCGGGACTGGACGTGGAGCAGTACTTC,CASSPGLDVEQYF
NA,TRBJ2-3,TRBV4-1,NA,TGCGCCAGCAGCCCAGAGGGGGAGATAGATACGCAGTATTTT,CASSPEGEIDTQYF
few,TRBJ2-1,TRBV4-3,NA,TGCGCCAGCAGCCAAGATAGAGGGCAGGGGTTTAGCAATGAGCAGTTCTTC,CASSQDRGQGFSNEQFF
few,TRBJ2-5,TRBV6-5,NA,TGTGCCAGCACCTCGGGGATGGCGGAGACCCAGTACTTC,CASTSGMAETQYF
NA,TRBJ1-1,TRBV9,TRBD1,TGTGCCAGCAGCGGACAGGGGTCGGACACTGAAGCTTTCTTT,CASSGQGSDTEAFF
NA,TRBJ1-5,TRBV29-1,NA,TGCAGCGTAAACGAGGGAAGCAATCAGCCCCAGCATTTT,CSVNEGSNQPQHF
few,TRBJ1-1,TRBV14,NA,TGTGCCAGCAGCCCCCGCGGAGCGAACACTGAAGCTTTCTTT,CASSPRGANTEAFF
few,TRBJ2-3,TRBV7-9,NA,TGTGCCAGCAGCTTGGACCCCGATGGAGATACGCAGTATTTT,CASSLDPDGDTQYF
few,TRBJ1-1,TRBV11-2,NA,TGTGCCAGCAGCGGAATGGAGGATGAAGCTTTCTTT,CASSGMEDEAFF
NA,TRBJ2-3,TRBV24-1,TRBD2,TGTGCCACCGGCTTGACTAGCGGGGGGGCAAGGAAGACTGGCACAGATACGCAGTATTTT,CATGLTSGGARKTGTDTQYF
few,TRBJ2-1,TRBV6-2/TRBV6-3,NA,TGTGCCAGCCAGAGAGGGGAAAGCTCCTACAATGAGCAGTTCTTC,CASQRGESSYNEQFF
NA,TRBJ2-6,TRBV5-1,NA,TGCGCCAGCAGCGCGGCAGCCCATATAACGGGGGCCAACGTCCTGACTTTC,CASSAAAHITGANVLTF
many,TRBJ2-7,TRBV7-2,TRBD2,TGTGCCAGCAGCTTAGGGGAGGGGTCGACCTACGAGCAGTACTTC,CASSLGEGSTYEQYF
NA,TRBJ2-5,TRBV19,TRBD2,TGTGCCAGTAGCCTCTTTGGACTAGCGGGGCCGCAAGAGACCCAGTACTTC,CASSLFGLAGPQETQYF
few,TRBJ2-7,TRBV19,NA,TGTGCCAGTAGGTCAATTTCCTACGAGCAGTACTTC,CASRSISYEQYF
few,TRBJ2-1,TRBV4-1,NA,TGCGCCAGCAGCCAAGATTATGTTGTGGGGCGCCTAAGCTCCTACAATGAGCAGTTCTTC,CASSQDYVVGRLSSYNEQFF
NA,TRBJ2-1,TRBV7-2,NA,TGTGCCAGCAGCTTAGCGATGGGGAATGAGCAGTTCTTC,CASSLAMGNEQFF
NA,TRBJ2-5,TRBV7-9,NA,TGTGCCAGCAGCTTTTTGAAGGGACAAGAGACCCAGTACTTC,CASSFLKGQETQYF
few,TRBJ1-1,TRBV29-1,TRBD1,TGCAGCGTTGGACAGGGAAAGGAGGCTTTCTTT,CSVGQGKEAFF
NA,TRBJ1-1,TRBV28,NA,TGTGCCAGCAGTTTAGGGACCGGACGGAACGAAGCTTTCTTT,CASSLGTGRNEAFF
few,TRBJ1-1,TRBV4-2,TRBD1,TGTGCCAGCAGCCTCGGACAGGGAATTAACACTGAAGCTTTCTTT,CASSLGQGINTEAFF
NA,TRBJ1-4,TRBV7-9,NA,TGTGCCAGCAGCGCGAGGACGGAAGATAATGAAAAACTGTTTTTT,CASSARTEDNEKLFF
NA,TRBJ1-5,TRBV6-6,NA,TGTGCCAGCAGTTCAGTTGGTACGGGTGGTCAGCCCCAGCATTTT,CASSSVGTGGQPQHF
few,TRBJ1-1,TRBV15,NA,TGTGCCACCAGCGGCCAGATCTTGGGCCGGAAAAACACTGAAGCTTTCTTT,CATSGQILGRKNTEAFF
few,TRBJ2-7,TRBV3-1,NA,TGTGCCAGCAGCCACATCGGAAGGGGACCCAACTACGAGCAGTACTTC,CASSHIGRGPNYEQYF
few,TRBJ2-7,TRBV27,NA,TGTGCCAGCAGTCTCCGCGCCCCGTACGAGCAGTACTTC,CASSLRAPYEQYF
few,TRBJ1-4,TRBV20-1,NA,TGCAGTGCTAGAGGGCGCCTAACAGGTGAAAAACTGTTTTTT,CSARGRLTGEKLFF
NA,TRBJ2-3,TRBV6-5,TRBD2,TGTGCCAGCAGTCTACTGGGAGGGGTTAGCACAGATACGCAGTATTTT,CASSLLGGVSTDTQYF
NA,TRBJ2-3,TRBV2,NA,TGTGCCAGCAGACTACTAGGGGGGGGGACAGATACGCAGTATTTT,CASRLLGGGTDTQYF
many,TRBJ2-1,TRBV9,NA,TGTGCCAGCAGCGAGACCCTCCTAGCGAGGGCCGATGAGCAGTTCTTC,CASSETLLARADEQFF
few,TRBJ2-7,TRBV10-3,TRBD2,TGTGCCATTAGCGGGGGGACTTCCTACGAGCAGTACTTC,CAISGGTSYEQYF
NA,TRBJ2-3,TRBV12-3/TRBV12-4,NA,TGTGCCAGCAGTTGGGGTTCGGGGGATACGCAGTATTTT,CASSWGSGDTQYF
few,TRBJ2-1,TRBV4-2,NA,TGTGCCAGCAGCCAGTCGCTAGAGAACAATGAGCAGTTCTTC,CASSQSLENNEQFF
few,TRBJ2-5,TRBV20-1,NA,TGCAGTGCTTCGAGGAGCCCTGGAGAGACCCAGTACTTC,CSASRSPGETQYF
NA,TRBJ2-3,TRBV4-1,NA,TGCGCCAGCAGCCAAGAGAATAGCGGTCTCACAGATACGCAGTATTTT,CASSQENSGLTDTQYF
few,TRBJ1-1,TRBV29-1,NA,TGCAGCGTTCAACTCGGGGTGAACACTGAAGCTTTCTTT,CSVQLGVNTEAFF
few,TRBJ2-1,TRBV4-1,NA,TGCGCCAGCACGTCGTTGGGGGAGAATGAGCAGTTCTTC,CASTSLGENEQFF
few,TRBJ2-5,TRBV7-2,NA,TGTGCCAGCAGCCACACGGACGAGGGAGAGACCCAGTACTTC,CASSHTDEGETQYF
NA,TRBJ2-1,TRBV5-1,NA,TGCGCCAGCAGCTTGGCCCTGGCACACTCTTCTAGTAGCAATGAGCAGTTCTTC,CASSLALAHSSSSNEQFF
NA,TRBJ2-7,TRBV12-3/TRBV12-4,TRBD1,TGTGCCAGCAGTTTGGGACAGGCCGACGAGCAGTACTTC,CASSLGQADEQYF
NA,TRBJ2-3,TRBV12-3/TRBV12-4,NA,TGTGCCAGCAGTCCTCTCCGGGCCGCAGATACGCAGTATTTT,CASSPLRAADTQYF
NA,TRBJ2-5,TRBV4-1,TRBD2,TGCGCCAGCAGCCAAAGGGTATTAGCGGGCCAAACAAGGGAGACCCAGTACTTC,CASSQRVLAGQTRETQYF
few,TRBJ2-5,TRBV5-5,TRBD1,TGTGCCAGCAGCCACCCGGGACAGGGGAGAGAGACCCAGTACTTC,CASSHPGQGRETQYF
few,TRBJ1-1,TRBV5-6,NA,TGTGCCAGCAGCTTGAGGACCACCAAATGGGGAAACGTTGCTGAAGCTTTCTTT,CASSLRTTKWGNVAEAFF
NA,TRBJ1-2,TRBV6-5,NA,TGTGCCAGCAGTTACACGGGGGGGGGCATCGATGGCTACACCTTC,CASSYTGGGIDGYTF